Listed below are T cell receptor beta chains from one sample, sequenced in a study of Ad26.COV2.S vaccination and SARS-CoV-2 variants. Method: immunoSEQ multiplex PCR; TCRdb's copy keeps in-frame clones and lacks some. This table has 400,000 or so clones, approximately 86% appearing once. The sample consisted of peripheral blood, taken in a trial of Ad26.COV2.S vaccine versus placebo. The receptor set was obtained from a person between 18 and 59 years old who received the Ad26.COV2.S COVID-19 vaccine or a placebo. CDR3s include the opening cysteine and the closing phenylalanine or tryptophan.

>TRBV6-2/TRBV6-3|TRBJ2-3|16
CASSNGGQGGTDTQYF
>TRBV20-1|TRBJ2-2|14
CSASEQSNTGELFF
>TRBV6-6|TRBJ1-2|14
CASSYGTDFYGYTF
>TRBV2|TRBJ1-5|13
CASNSFPNQPQHF
>TRBV3-1/TRBV3-2|TRBJ1-2|14
CASSQESLTRTYTF
>TRBV5-6|TRBJ2-5|15
CASSLISTRQETQYF
>TRBV7-9|TRBJ1-1|16
CASRHIGGETYTEAFF
>TRBV20-1|TRBJ2-5|11
CSGQALETQYF
>TRBV2|TRBJ2-3|13
CASTGGHTDTQYF
>TRBV7-8|TRBJ1-1|13
CASSLGGSSVAFF
>TRBV7-8|TRBJ2-7|14
CASSLEGSGSQQYF
>TRBV12-3/TRBV12-4|TRBJ1-2|13
CASGTPIGSGYTF
>TRBV19|TRBJ2-7|15
CASSTRGAGTYEQYF
>TRBV5-1|TRBJ1-2|13
CASSLGVNYGYTF
>TRBV12-5|TRBJ2-7|15
CASDPPRGGNYEQYF
>TRBV5-4|TRBJ2-2|16
CASSPQLAGWGGELFF